This TCR beta chain comes out of a study of radiation and T cells in renal cell carcinoma. The time point denotes: blood 4 weeks post-SBRT, at nephrectomy. Regarding treatment: 15 Gy SBRT to primary tumor, nephrectomy 4 weeks later. Nephrectomy followed 15 Gy stereotactic body radiation by 4 weeks. Clear cell pathology was present in this patient's renal cell carcinoma. A word on this clone: Its matching antigen is unknown.

The junction had 6 bases not matched to a gene; V was cut back by 6 bases and J by 3 bases. This CDR3 spans 14 amino acids. CDR1 and CDR2 from the germline V gene are SGHNT and YYREEE (reference sequence). TCRdb keeps only in-frame clones here, not all; method: immunoSEQ multiplex PCR. The table includes 75,000 to 95,000 clones, 85% detected once. General study points: In blood, top tumor clones expanded by 2 weeks, shrinking by 4.

This sequence joins TRBV5-4 and TRBJ2-7; 10 bases are a match to TRBD1. This clonotype was obtained from a man aged 45-60 years with renal cell carcinoma. The sequencing here drew on blood, taken from a patient whose treatment included radiotherapy and nephrectomy. CDR3 sequence reads: CASTRTGGGYEQYF. DNA of the CDR3: TGTGCCAGCACCCGGACAGGGGGAGGCTACGAGCAGTACTTC.